This T cell receptor beta chain originates from a study of blood T cells in healthy people across ages. The use of a sample-barcoded 5' primer and a J-beta primer mix characterized a second PCR of about 7 to 12 cycles. TCRdb used MiXCR to reprocess the 5' RACE reads, holding one entry per CDR3 protein. The table lists some 710,000 distinct CDR3 sequences, 35% to 60% of them singletons. Whole-study findings and limits: Unsorted PBMCs ruled out conclusive naive versus antigen-experienced comparison. Comparison with aged donors showed that long-lived donors had more naive CD4+ cells and higher diversity.

A remark on this clonotype: The antigen is unknown.

V lost 2 bases to trimming and J lost 5 bases; unmatched junction nucleotides: 2. CDR3 size: 15 residues. The receptor's source is a man older than 75 in good health. This sequence joins TRBV12-3 or TRBV12-4 and TRBJ2-1, with 11 nucleotides matching TRBD2. The sequenced material came from blood. CDR3: CASSLTSGRNNEQFF. CDR3 bases: TGTGCCAGCAGTTTAACTAGCGGGAGAAACAATGAGCAGTTCTTC.